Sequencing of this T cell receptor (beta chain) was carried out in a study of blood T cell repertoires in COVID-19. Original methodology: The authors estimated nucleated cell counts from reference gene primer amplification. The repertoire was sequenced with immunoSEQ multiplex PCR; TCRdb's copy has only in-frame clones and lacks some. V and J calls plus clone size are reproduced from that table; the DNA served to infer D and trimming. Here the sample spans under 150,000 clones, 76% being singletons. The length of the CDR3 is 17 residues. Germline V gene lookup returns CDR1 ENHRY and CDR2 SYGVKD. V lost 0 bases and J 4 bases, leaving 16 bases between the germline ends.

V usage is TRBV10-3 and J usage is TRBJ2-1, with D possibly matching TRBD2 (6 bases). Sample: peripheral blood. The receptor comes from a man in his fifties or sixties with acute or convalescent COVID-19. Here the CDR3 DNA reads TGTGCCATCAGTGAGTCTCGGGAGAGGGCTTCATACAATGAGCAGTTCTTC. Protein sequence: CAISESRERASYNEQFF.